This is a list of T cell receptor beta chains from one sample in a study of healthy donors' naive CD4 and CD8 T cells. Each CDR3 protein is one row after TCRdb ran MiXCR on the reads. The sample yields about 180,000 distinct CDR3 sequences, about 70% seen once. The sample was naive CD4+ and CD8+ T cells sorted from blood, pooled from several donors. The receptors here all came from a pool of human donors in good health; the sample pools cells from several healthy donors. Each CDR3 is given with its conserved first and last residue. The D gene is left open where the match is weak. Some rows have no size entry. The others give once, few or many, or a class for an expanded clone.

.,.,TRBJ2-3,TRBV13,CASILGSGTQYF,TGTGCCAGCATCCTTGGTAGCGGTACGCAGTATTTT
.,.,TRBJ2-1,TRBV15,CATSGLVYNEQFF,TGTGCCACCAGCGGGTTAGTTTACAATGAGCAGTTCTTC
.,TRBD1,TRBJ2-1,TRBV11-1,CASSTDRAKFF,TGTGCCAGCAGCACTGACAGGGCAAAGTTCTTC
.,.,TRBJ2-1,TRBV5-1,CASSLGQGAYNEQFF,TGTGCCAGCAGTTTAGGGCAGGGCGCCTACAATGAGCAGTTCTTC
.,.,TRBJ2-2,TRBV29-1,CSVQDSRNTGELFF,TGCAGCGTCCAGGACAGTAGGAACACCGGGGAGCTGTTTTTT
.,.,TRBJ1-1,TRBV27,CASSEQGSGNTEAFF,TGTGCCAGCAGCGAACAGGGAAGTGGGAACACTGAAGCTTTCTTT
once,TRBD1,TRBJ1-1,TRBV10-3,CAISDRTGLDTEAFF,TGTGCCATCAGTGACCGGACAGGGTTGGACACTGAAGCTTTCTTT
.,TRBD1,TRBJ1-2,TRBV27,CASSFIRQGFDGYTF,TGTGCCAGCAGTTTCATCAGACAGGGGTTTGATGGCTACACCTTC
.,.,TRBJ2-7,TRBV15,CATSRDPSSYEQYF,TGTGCCACCAGCAGAGATCCGAGCTCCTACGAGCAGTACTTC
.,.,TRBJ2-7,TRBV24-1,CATFRTRSSYEQYF,TGTGCCACTTTTAGGACCAGGAGCTCCTACGAGCAGTACTTC
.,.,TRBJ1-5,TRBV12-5,CASGLVRAAKTEDNQPQHF,TGTGCTAGTGGTTTGGTACGCGCTGCCAAGACGGAAGACAATCAGCCCCAGCATTTT
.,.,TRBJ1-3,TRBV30,CAVPGSSNSGNTIYF,TGTGCCGTCCCGGGCAGCTCAAACTCTGGAAACACCATATATTTT
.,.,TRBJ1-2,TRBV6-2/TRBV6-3,CASSITANYGYTF,TGTGCCAGCAGTATAACAGCTAACTATGGCTACACCTTC
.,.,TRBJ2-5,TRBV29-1,CSVRGWWDTQETQYF,TGCAGCGTGAGGGGGTGGTGGGACACCCAAGAGACCCAGTACTTC
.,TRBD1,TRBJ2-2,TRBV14,CASSLLTGTEISWELFF,TGCGCCAGCAGCCTCTTGACCGGGACAGAGATAAGCTGGGAGCTGTTTTTT
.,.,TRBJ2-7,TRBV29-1,CSVGGAYEQYF,TGCAGCGTTGGGGGAGCCTACGAGCAGTACTTC
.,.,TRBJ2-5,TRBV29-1,CSVDPGGETQYF,TGCAGCGTTGATCCAGGAGGAGAGACCCAGTACTTC
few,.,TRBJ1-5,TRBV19,CASSSGGQPQHF,TGTGCCAGTAGTTCTGGGGGCCAGCCCCAGCATTTT
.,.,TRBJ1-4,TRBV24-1,CATSDGGRAGEKLFF,TGTGCCACCAGTGACGGCGGGAGGGCGGGTGAAAAACTGTTTTTT
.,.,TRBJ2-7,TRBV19,CASSNFYEQYF,TGTGCCAGTAGTAATTTCTACGAGCAGTACTTC
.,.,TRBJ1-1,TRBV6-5,CASSYSPEQGAFF,TGTGCCAGCAGTTACTCCCCAGAGCAGGGAGCTTTCTTT
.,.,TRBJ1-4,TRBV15,CATSRDAVEKLFF,TGTGCCACCAGCAGAGACGCCGTCGAAAAACTGTTTTTT
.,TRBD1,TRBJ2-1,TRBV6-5,CASSWVGDSHNEQFF,TGTGCCAGCAGTTGGGTTGGGGACAGCCACAATGAGCAGTTCTTC
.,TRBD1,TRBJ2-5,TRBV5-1,CASSWGQGQETQYF,TGCGCCAGCAGCTGGGGACAGGGACAAGAGACCCAGTACTTC
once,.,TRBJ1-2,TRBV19,CASSIAAENYGYTF,TGTGCCAGTAGTATTGCCGCCGAGAACTATGGCTACACCTTC
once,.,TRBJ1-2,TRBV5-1,CASSLGPAASYTF,TGCGCCAGCAGCCTCGGACCCGCGGCAAGCTACACCTTC
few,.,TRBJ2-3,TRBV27,CASSLLSTDTQYF,TGTGCCAGCAGTTTGCTAAGCACAGATACGCAGTATTTT
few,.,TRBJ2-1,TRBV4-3,CASSQLKGGSEQFF,TGCGCCAGCAGCCAACTTAAAGGGGGAAGTGAGCAGTTCTTC
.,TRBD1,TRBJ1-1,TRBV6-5,CASSYWTGKAFF,TGTGCCAGCAGTTACTGGACAGGGAAGGCTTTCTTT
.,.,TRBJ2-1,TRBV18,CASSPTSKDNEQFF,TGTGCCAGCTCACCGACCAGTAAGGATAATGAGCAGTTCTTC
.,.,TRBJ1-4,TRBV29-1,CSVEVGTDEKLFF,TGCAGCGTTGAAGTCGGGACGGATGAAAAACTGTTTTTT
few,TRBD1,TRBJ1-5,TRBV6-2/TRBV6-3,CASSYRGRIQPQHF,TGTGCCAGCAGCTACAGGGGGCGTATTCAGCCCCAGCATTTT
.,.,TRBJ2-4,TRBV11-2,CASSSTSLVIQYF,TGTGCCAGCAGCTCGACTAGTCTGGTCATTCAGTACTTC
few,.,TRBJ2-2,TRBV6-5,CAIRGFSTGELFF,TGTGCCATCAGGGGTTTCAGCACCGGGGAGCTGTTTTTT
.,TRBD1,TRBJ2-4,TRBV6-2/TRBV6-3,CASSTQGTGQNIQYF,TGTGCCAGCAGTACCCAAGGGACAGGGCAAAACATTCAGTACTTC
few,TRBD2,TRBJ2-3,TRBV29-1,CSVVGLAVFSGTDTQYF,TGCAGCGTTGTCGGGCTAGCGGTTTTTTCTGGCACAGATACGCAGTATTTT
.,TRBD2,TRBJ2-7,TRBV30,CAWSISSGGPSYEQYF,TGTGCCTGGAGTATATCTAGCGGGGGGCCCTCCTACGAGCAGTACTTC
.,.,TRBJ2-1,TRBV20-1,CSAKTYSSYNEQFF,TGCAGTGCAAAGACTTACAGCTCCTACAATGAGCAGTTCTTC
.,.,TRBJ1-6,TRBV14,CASSLRRGRVYNSPLHF,TGTGCCAGCAGCCTCCGCAGGGGCAGGGTCTACAATTCACCCCTCCACTTT
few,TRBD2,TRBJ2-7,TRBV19,CASSIGGRADEQYF,TGTGCCAGTAGTATTGGCGGGAGGGCCGACGAGCAGTACTTC
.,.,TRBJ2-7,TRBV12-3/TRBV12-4,CASLLGNSYEQYF,TGTGCCAGCCTTCTGGGGAACTCCTACGAGCAGTACTTC
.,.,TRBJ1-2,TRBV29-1,CSAAAGTLERYTF,TGCAGCGCCGCTGCCGGGACCCTAGAACGCTACACCTTC
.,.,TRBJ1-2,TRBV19,CASSIDPGGERGYTF,TGTGCCAGTAGTATAGATCCCGGCGGGGAACGTGGCTACACCTTC
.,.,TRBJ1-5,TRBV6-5,CASSRYQGSNQPQHF,TGTGCCAGCAGCAGATACCAGGGTAGCAATCAGCCCCAGCATTTT
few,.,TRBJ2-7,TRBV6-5,CASRRGYSYEQYF,TGTGCCAGCAGGCGGGGTTACTCCTACGAGCAGTACTTC
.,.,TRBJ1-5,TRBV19,CASRGLTAGNQPQHF,TGTGCCAGTAGGGGTTTGACAGCCGGCAATCAGCCCCAGCATTTT